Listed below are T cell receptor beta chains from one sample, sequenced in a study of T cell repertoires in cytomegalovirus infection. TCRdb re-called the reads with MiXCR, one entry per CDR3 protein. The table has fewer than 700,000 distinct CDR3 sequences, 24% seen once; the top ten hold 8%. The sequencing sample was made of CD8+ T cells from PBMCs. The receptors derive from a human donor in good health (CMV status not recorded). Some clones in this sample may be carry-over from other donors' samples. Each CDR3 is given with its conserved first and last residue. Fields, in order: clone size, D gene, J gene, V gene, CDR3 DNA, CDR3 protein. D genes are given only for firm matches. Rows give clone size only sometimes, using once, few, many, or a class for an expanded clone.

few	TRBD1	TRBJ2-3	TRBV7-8	TGTGCCAGCAGCTTAGCGTACCAGGGGGTAGTAAGAGATACGCAGTATTTT	CASSLAYQGVVRDTQYF
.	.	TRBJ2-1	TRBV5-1	TGCGCCAGCAGCCCCCTCAGGGCTAGAGCCCTTTCCTACAATGAGCAGTTCTTC	CASSPLRARALSYNEQFF
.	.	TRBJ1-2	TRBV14	TGTGCCAGCAGCCAAGACAGAGGAGGCCTCTATGGCTACACCTTC	CASSQDRGGLYGYTF
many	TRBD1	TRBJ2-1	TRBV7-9	TGTGCCAGCAGCTTAGACATCAGGGGGACGTTC	CASSLDIRGTF
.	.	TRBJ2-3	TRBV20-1	TGCAGTGCTCGAAGCGGCACAGATACGCAGTATTTT	CSARSGTDTQYF
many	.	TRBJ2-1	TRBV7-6	TGTGCCAGCAGCCCCCCTCCGGGGATTAGCTCCTACAATGAGCAGTTCTTC	CASSPPPGISSYNEQFF
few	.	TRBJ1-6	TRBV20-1	TGCAGTGCTAGAGATTGGCAGGCGGCGGGTAATTCACCCCTCCACTTT	CSARDWQAAGNSPLHF
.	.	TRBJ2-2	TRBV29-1	TGCAGCGTTGAACCAGGGGATACCGGGGAGCTGTTTTTT	CSVEPGDTGELFF
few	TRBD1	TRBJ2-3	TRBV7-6	TGTGCCAGCAGCTCCCCGGGACAGCCAGATACGCAGTATTTT	CASSSPGQPDTQYF
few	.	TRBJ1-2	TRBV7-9	TGTGCCAGCAGCGACCGGCATGTTACTTTCGAAGGCTACACCTTC	CASSDRHVTFEGYTF
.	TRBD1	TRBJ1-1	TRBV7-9	TGTGCCAGCAGCTTTACAGGGGGCCAGACTGAAGCTTTCTTT	CASSFTGGQTEAFF
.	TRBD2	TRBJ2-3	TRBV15	TGTGCCACCAGCAGAGGGGGAGGGCGCCTAGATACGCAGTATTTT	CATSRGGGRLDTQYF
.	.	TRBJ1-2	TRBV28	TGTGCCAGCAGTCAGACGACAGCTAACTATGGCTACACCTTC	CASSQTTANYGYTF
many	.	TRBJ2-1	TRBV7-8	TGTGCCAGCAGCCGGACGGAAAATGAGCAGTTCTTC	CASSRTENEQFF
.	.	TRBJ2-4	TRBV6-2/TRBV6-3	TGTGCCAGCAGTTACTATCTAGCCAAAAACATTCAGTACTTC	CASSYYLAKNIQYF
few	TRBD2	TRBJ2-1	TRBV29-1	TGCAGCGTTGAAGATCTCGGACTAGCGGGGGGAGGTGAGCAGTTCTTC	CSVEDLGLAGGGEQFF
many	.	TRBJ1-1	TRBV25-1	TGTGCCAGCAGTGAGTTATACCAGGGGAACACTGAAGCTTTCTTT	CASSELYQGNTEAFF
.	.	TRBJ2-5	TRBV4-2	TGTGCCAGCAGCCAAGATGACTTCCAAGAGACCCAGTACTTC	CASSQDDFQETQYF
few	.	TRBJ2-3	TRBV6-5	TGTGCCAGCAGTTACTCGTCCCCAAAGGATACGCAGTATTTT	CASSYSSPKDTQYF
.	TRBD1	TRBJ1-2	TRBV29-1	TGCAGCGTTGTCGACAGGGTCTCTGGCTACACCTTC	CSVVDRVSGYTF
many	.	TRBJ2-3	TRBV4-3	TGCGCCAGCAGCCAAGATAGCGCAGCGCAAGATACGCAGTATTTT	CASSQDSAAQDTQYF
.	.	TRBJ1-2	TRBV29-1	TGCAGCGTTGATGGGGGAGGGTATGGCTACACCTTT	CSVDGGGYGYTF
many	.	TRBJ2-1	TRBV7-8	TGTGCCAGCAGCTCCCTGGCGGGGCCGATACAAAATGAGCAGTTCTTC	CASSSLAGPIQNEQFF
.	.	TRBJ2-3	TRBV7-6	TGTGTCAGCAGCCCGGGCCCCAGCACAGATACGCAGTATTTT	CVSSPGPSTDTQYF
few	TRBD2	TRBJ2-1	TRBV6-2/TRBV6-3	TGTGCCAGCAGTTCCAGGACTAGCGGGGAATACAATGAGCAGTTCTTC	CASSSRTSGEYNEQFF